The present T cell receptor (beta chain) was sequenced within a study of shared clonotypes between healthy human individuals. Study in general: Every donor yielded three CD4 naive, three CD4 memory, two CD8 naive and one CD8 memory plate. General study results and limits: Against clonotypes common to all four donors, non-shared ones had lower generation probabilities. Incomplete sequencing of sorted subsets was indicated by rarefaction despite large depth.

TCRdb's table, derived via immunoSEQ multiplex PCR, lists solely in-frame clones and lacks some. The table has hundreds of thousands of clones, around 73% seen once. Trimming pared 4 bases from V and 2 bases from J, leaving 18 bases between. The germline V gene encodes CDR1 SGHRS and CDR2 YFSETQ. The CDR3 has 17 amino acids. Researchers partitioned CD4+ cells into CD45RA+ naive and CD45RA-negative memory subsets. For this clone: Its antigen is not known.

The sample comprised memory CD4+ T cells sorted from blood. Subset described: CD45RA-negative fraction. This sequence joins TRBV5-1 and TRBJ2-2; D might be TRBD2 (5 bases). This clonotype originated in a woman in her twenties or thirties in good health. This CDR3 is CASSPTTDAINTGELFF. The CDR3 DNA follows: TGCGCCAGCAGCCCGACTACCGACGCAATAAACACCGGGGAGCTGTTTTTT.